This T cell receptor (beta chain) came from a study of T cell clonality in common variable immunodeficiency. Regarding the study as a whole: Fewer deletions and N-nucleotide insertions were reportedly seen in common variable immunodeficiency TCR beta sequences.

Repertoires were generated with immunoSEQ multiplex PCR, while TCRdb's copy carries only in-frame clones and drops some. Singletons are absent from the sample, which has fewer than 30,000 clones. In this sample, this clone turned up many times. Its antigen is unknown. Sequencing was carried out using peripheral blood mononuclear cells. This receptor was taken from a human donor with common variable immunodeficiency.

The CDR3 sequence: CASRTGYEQYF. The sequenced part of the CDR3 DNA is TGCGCCAGCAGGACAGGATACGAG. The chain is built from TRBV23-1 and TRBJ2-7; TRBD1 might be the D (6 bases). The read comes to an end 3 residues before the CDR3 does, leaving the germline J gene to fill in the end. TRBV23-1 is classed as an ORF, of uncertain function. V shed 6 bases and J shed 4 bases, with 7 bases lying between them. The CDR3 extends over 11 amino acids.